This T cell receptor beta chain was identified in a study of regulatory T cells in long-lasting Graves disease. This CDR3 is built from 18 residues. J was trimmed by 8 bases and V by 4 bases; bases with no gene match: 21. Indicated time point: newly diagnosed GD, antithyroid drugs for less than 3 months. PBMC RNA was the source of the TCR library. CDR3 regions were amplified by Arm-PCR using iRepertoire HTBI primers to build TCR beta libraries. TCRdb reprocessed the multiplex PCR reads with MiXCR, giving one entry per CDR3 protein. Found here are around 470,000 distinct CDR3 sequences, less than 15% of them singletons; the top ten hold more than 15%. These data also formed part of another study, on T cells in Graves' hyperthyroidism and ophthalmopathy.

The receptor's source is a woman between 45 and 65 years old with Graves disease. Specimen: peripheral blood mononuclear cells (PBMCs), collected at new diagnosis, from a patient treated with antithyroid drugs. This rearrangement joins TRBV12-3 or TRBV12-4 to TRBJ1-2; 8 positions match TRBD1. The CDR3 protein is CASSSPRDRSLPGEGYTF. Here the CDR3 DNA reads TGTGCCAGCAGTTCCCCCCGGGACAGGTCCCTCCCGGGGGAGGGCTACACCTTC.